Below are 14 T cell receptor beta chains sequenced from a single sample in a study of T cells and Merkel cell carcinoma outcomes. Data came from immunoSEQ multiplex PCR; TCRdb stores just in-frame clones and leaves some out. The sample holds 15,000 to 17,000 clones, roughly 81% seen once. Specimen: tumor tissue from Merkel cell carcinoma. The receptors come from a human donor with Merkel cell carcinoma.

The rearrangement links TRBV6-5 to TRBJ1-2; no firm D call. This CDR3 spans 12 amino acids. V gave up 7 bases and J gave up 7 bases, with 13 bases separating them. The germline gives CDR1 MNHEY, CDR2 SVGAGI. CDR3 DNA: TGTGCCAGCACCGACCGTCGGGGTGGCTACACCTTC. It encodes CASTDRRGGYTF.

V is TRBV19 and J is TRBJ2-6; unclear D gene. Trimming cost V 8 bases and J 4 bases, with 9 bases left between them. There are 13 residues in the CDR3. The V gene's germline CDR1 is LNHDA and CDR2 SQIVND (reference sequence). CDR3 in amino acids: CASAGPGANVLTF. The CDR3 region has the DNA TGTGCCAGTGCTGGCCCCGGGGCCAACGTCCTGACTTTC.

The V call is TRBV5-1, the J call TRBJ2-7; possibly TRBD1 or TRBD2 for D (5 bases each). The CDR3 has 12 amino acids. Trimming removed 3 bases from V and 3 bases from J, with 7 bases in between. Germline CDR1 and CDR2: SGHRS and YFSETQ. This CDR3 is CASSSGLYEQYF. As DNA, the CDR3 is TGCGCCAGCAGCTCGGGGCTCTACGAGCAGTACTTC.

This clone showed up just once. The CDR3 ends on some other residue instead of the conserved phenylalanine or tryptophan, so this is likely a read error. This sequence joins TRBV29-1 and TRBJ1-3; D not certain. This CDR3 comprises 14 residues. Trimming removed 4 bases at V and 0 bases at J, with 10 bases between. Germline loops: CDR1 SQVTM, CDR2 ANQGSEA. CDR3 residues: CSVGQASSGNTIYV. CDR3 in DNA: TGCAGCGTTGGGCAGGCCTCCTCTGGAAACACCATATATGTT.

A single count supports this clone. The CDR3 loop reads CASSSQFLQGGSGNTIYF. Here the CDR3 DNA reads TGTGCCAGCAGCTCGCAGTTTCTCCAGGGTGGATCTGGAAACACCATATATTTT. The chain combines TRBV7-9 with TRBJ1-3, with TRBD1 as a possible D gene (5 bases). The CDR3 loop spans 18 amino acids. Germline CDR1 and CDR2: SEHNR and FQNEAQ (reference sequence). Trimming cost V 4 bases and J 1 base, with 20 bases left between them.

Concerning this clone: This CDR3 is also generated by other DNA sequences in the sample. The rearrangement joins TRBV6-5 to TRBJ1-1, with D possibly TRBD1 on 5 matching bases. The CDR3 is 14 amino acids. Germline-derived CDR1 and CDR2 are MNHEY and SVGAGI. Trimming pared 4 bases from V and 2 bases from J, leaving 11 bases between. The CDR3 is CASSLGQRNTEAFF. As DNA, the CDR3 is TGTGCCAGCAGTTTGGGGCAGAGAAACACTGAAGCTTTCTTT.

The rearrangement links TRBV4-1 to TRBJ2-1; 7 bases are shared with TRBD1. The germline CDR1 and CDR2 sequences are MGHRA and YSYEKL. Losses at the gene ends were 2 bases for V and 7 bases for J; bases not matched to a gene: 11. The CDR3 is 16 amino acids. The CDR3 DNA follows: TGCGCCAGCAGCCAAATCAGGGGACAGTTGGGGAATGAGCAGTTCTTC. It yields the protein CASSQIRGQLGNEQFF.

The J gene is TRBJ2-7, the V gene TRBV27; perhaps TRBD1 as D (6 bases). Deletions cut 4 bases from V and 3 bases from J, with 16 bases between. The CDR3 loop spans 15 amino acids. Germline CDR1 is MNHEY and CDR2 is SMNVEV (reference sequence). CDR3 residues: CASSSPTGTNYEQYF. CDR3 DNA sequence: TGTGCCAGCAGTTCCCCGACCGGGACAAACTACGAGCAGTACTTC.

This rearrangement joins TRBV11-1 to TRBJ2-3; D remains ambiguous. V lost 0 bases, J lost 0 bases, and 7 bases lay in between. CDR3 length: 15 residues. Germline V gene lookup returns CDR1 SGHAT and CDR2 FQDESV (reference sequence). CDR3 protein: CASSLARRSTDTQYF. CDR3 sequence (DNA): TGTGCCAGCAGCTTAGCGCGAAGAAGCACAGATACGCAGTATTTT.

V is TRBV5-5 and J is TRBJ2-4, with 12 bases identical to TRBD1. The trim removed 3 bases at V and 7 bases at J, leaving 8 bases unmatched. This CDR3 is built from 16 residues. Germline loops: CDR1 SGHKS, CDR2 YYEKEE (reference sequence). CDR3 coding DNA: TGTGCCAGCAGCTCTCCGGGACAGGGGGCGTGGAACATTCAGTACTTC. Translation: CASSSPGQGAWNIQYF.

The chain links TRBV9 to TRBJ2-7; no definite D call. Germline CDR1 and CDR2: SGDLS and YYNGEE. This CDR3 is 14 amino acids long. The V end was cut by 0 bases, the J end by 4 bases, with 11 bases between. CDR3 coding DNA: TGTGCCAGCAGCGTAGACTCTGGACCATACGAGCAGTACTTC. It encodes CASSVDSGPYEQYF.

The sample holds a few counts of this clone. This chain uses TRBV5-1 with TRBJ1-1; 10 bases fit TRBD1. Unmatched junction bases numbered 5, after V lost 2 bases and J lost 4 bases. Germline V gives CDR1 SGHRS, CDR2 YFSETQ. This CDR3 spans 15 amino acids. CDR3 sequence (DNA): TGCGCCAGCAGCTTTACGGGACAGGGGTTCACTGAAGCTTTCTTT. As protein: CASSFTGQGFTEAFF. Together with reference TRBV5-1 and TRBJ1-1, the CDR3 gives the full variable domain: KAGVTQTPRYLIKTRGQQVTLSCSPISGHRSVSWYQQTPGQGLQFLFEYFSETQRNKGNFPGRFSGRQFSNSRSEMNVSTLELGDSALYLCASSFTGQGFTEAFFGQGTRLTVV.

This clone has only one observation. The chain carries TRBV30 and TRBJ2-7, with 7 bases lining up with TRBD1. The CDR3 is made up of 13 amino acids. Germline V gene sequence: CDR1 GTSNPN, CDR2 SVGIG (reference sequence). V shed 0 bases and J 7 bases; nucleotides not matched to a gene: 6. CDR3 sequence reads: CAWSVQGDLEQYF. The CDR3 region has the DNA TGTGCCTGGAGTGTGCAGGGGGACCTTGAGCAGTACTTC.

The CDR3 sequence is CASSLTSGSTDTQYF. CDR3 nucleotides: TGTGCCAGCAGTTTAACTAGCGGGAGCACAGATACGCAGTATTTT. This chain uses TRBV27 with TRBJ2-3; 9 bases are shared with TRBD2. Germline CDR1 reads MNHEY; CDR2 reads SMNVEV (reference sequence). The CDR3 length is 15 residues. V lost 2 bases to trimming and J lost 0 bases; unmatched junction nucleotides: 0.